A single TCR beta chain is shown here with its context. The antigen remains unidentified. These data belong to a study of cytomegalovirus exposure and HLA in healthy donors. Study-level results: When analyzed later, the rates of TCR association showed variation by HLA locus, with DRB1 the most and HLA-C the fewest.

The PCR was carried out with 60 Vbeta primers and 13 Jbeta primers. The protocol was immunoSEQ multiplex PCR, while the TCRdb copy is restricted to in-frame clones and leaves out a portion. The top ten hold about 0.5% of the sample, which has about 93,000 clones, around 81% seen once. Each donor was nominally healthy when sampled (though unrecorded immune exposures were likely). CDR3 length: 15 residues. V lost 4 bases, J lost 5 bases, and 10 bases stayed unmatched. CDR1 SQVTM and CDR2 ANQGSEA come from the germline V gene. The clonotype was recovered from a man aged 25 to 40 in good health and CMV-seronegative. This chain uses TRBV29-1 with TRBJ1-1, with TRBD1 identical over 10 bases. The sequenced sample was PBMCs. Here the CDR3 reads CSVVIGDRGGTEAFF. The CDR3 DNA reads as TGCAGCGTTGTCATTGGGGACAGGGGAGGAACTGAAGCTTTCTTT. Combining the CDR3 with reference TRBV29-1 and TRBJ1-1 gives the whole variable domain SAVISQKPSRDICQRGTSLTIQCQVDSQVTMMFWYRQQPGQSLTLIATANQGSEATYESGFVIDKFPISRPNLTFSTLTVSNMSPEDSSIYLCSVVIGDRGGTEAFFGQGTRLTVV.